These 25 T cell receptor beta chains came from one sample sequenced in a study of OX40 agonist ivuxolimab in advanced cancers. Generated by immunoSEQ multiplex PCR, the TCRdb table keeps only in-frame clones and is missing some. The sample consists of roughly 36,000 clones, more than 70% of them appearing once. Sequencing was performed on CD4+ or CD8+ T cells sorted from blood, taken in a trial of the OX40 agonist ivuxolimab. The receptors stem from an adult with an advanced solid tumor such as melanoma, head and neck, liver or kidney cancer.

The chain carries TRBV4-2 and TRBJ1-5; D remains unclear. Germline V gene lookup returns CDR1 LGHNA and CDR2 YNFKEQ. Trimming stripped 4 bases from V and 2 bases from J, with 9 bases between. The CDR3 length is 14 residues. The CDR3 DNA reads as TGTGCCAGCAGCCCTGGTCTGGGCAATCAGCCCCAGCATTTT. Translated: CASSPGLGNQPQHF.

By share, this clone counts as medium-sized. The rearrangement links TRBV27 to TRBJ1-4; D not certain. This CDR3 has 15 residues. Germline CDR1 and CDR2: MNHEY and SMNVEV (reference sequence). The germline V and J ends were trimmed by 6 bases and 4 bases, with 15 bases remaining between them. This CDR3 is CASRSGREINEKLFF. The CDR3 bases are TGTGCCAGCAGATCAGGACGAGAGATTAATGAAAAACTGTTTTTT.

The rearrangement joins TRBV15 to TRBJ2-7, with D possibly being TRBD1 (5 bases). Germline V gives CDR1 LNHNV, CDR2 YYDKDF (reference sequence). Trimming removed 3 bases at V and 4 bases at J, with 13 bases between. This CDR3 spans 14 amino acids. In nucleotides, the CDR3 is TGTGCCACCAGCAGGGCAGGGATAGGGTACGAGCAGTACTTC. It encodes CATSRAGIGYEQYF. The variable domain in full, completed from reference TRBV15 and TRBJ2-7, reads DAMVIQNPRYQVTQFGKPVTLSCSQTLNHNVMYWYQQKSSQAPKLLFHYYDKDFNNEADTPDNFQSRRPNTSFCFLDIRSPGLGDTAMYLCATSRAGIGYEQYFGPGTRLTVT.

This sequence joins TRBV28 and TRBJ1-2; D uncertain. Trimming took 5 bases from V and 4 from J, leaving 5 bases between them. Germline V gene sequence: CDR1 MDHEN, CDR2 SYDVKM. CDR3 length: 11 residues. The chain's CDR3 is CASSDRYGYTF. The CDR3, as DNA: TGTGCCAGCAGTGACCGCTATGGCTACACCTTC.

The V gene is TRBV28, the J gene TRBJ2-7; D uncertain. CDR3 length: 13 amino acids. The ends were cut back, 6 bases at V and 0 bases at J, with 9 bases in the middle. CDR1 and CDR2 from the germline V gene are MDHEN and SYDVKM. CDR3 region: CASSPYSSYEQYF. DNA of the CDR3: TGTGCCAGCAGCCCGTACAGCTCCTACGAGCAGTACTTC.

The chain carries TRBV27 and TRBJ2-7; D tentatively reads TRBD1 or TRBD2 (5 bases each). Per germline, CDR1 MNHEY and CDR2 SMNVEV (reference sequence). The CDR3 is 14 amino acids. Trimming stripped 2 bases from V and 6 bases from J, with 14 bases between. Here the CDR3 reads CASSLVPGPSEQYF. The CDR3 DNA follows: TGTGCCAGCAGTTTAGTTCCGGGACCTAGCGAGCAGTACTTC.

V gene TRBV5-5 combines with J gene TRBJ2-7; D gene unclear. Germline loops: CDR1 SGHKS, CDR2 YYEKEE (reference sequence). CDR3 length: 12 amino acids. Trimming cost V 1 base and J 2 bases, with 4 bases left between them. The CDR3 protein is CASSLIAYEQYF. For the CDR3, the DNA is TGTGCCAGCAGCTTGATCGCCTACGAGCAGTACTTC.

The chain combines TRBV7-6 with TRBJ1-3; D gene ambiguous. The V and J ends lost 5 bases and 0 bases respectively, with 14 bases between them. The CDR3 is 16 amino acids. Germline V gives CDR1 SGHVS, CDR2 FNYEAQ. The CDR3 sequence is CASSRQEANSGNTIYF. In DNA form, the CDR3 reads TGTGCCAGCAGCCGCCAGGAGGCTAACTCTGGAAACACCATATATTTT.

The chain recombines TRBV11-3 with TRBJ2-1, with 11 bases identical to TRBD2. The V and J ends lost 5 bases and 9 bases, in that order; junction bases with no gene match: 9. The V gene's germline CDR1 is SGHNT and CDR2 YENEEA. This CDR3 has 15 residues. The CDR3 loop is CASSGGTSGTGEQFF. The CDR3 bases are TGTGCCAGCAGCGGGGGGACTAGCGGAACAGGTGAGCAGTTCTTC.

The chain joins TRBV11-2 to TRBJ2-7, with D unclear. Germline CDR1 SGHAT, CDR2 FQNNGV. The germline V and J ends were trimmed by 0 bases and 6 bases, with 15 bases remaining between them. The CDR3 runs to 15 residues. The CDR3, as DNA: TGTGCCAGCAGCTTAGATCGACCCACCCTCCTCGAGCAGTACTTC. Its protein is CASSLDRPTLLEQYF.

The V call is TRBV6-5, the J call TRBJ1-6; D unresolved. Trimming removed 5 bases from V and 12 bases from J, with 20 bases in between. CDR3 length equals 15 residues. Germline CDR1 reads MNHEY; CDR2 reads SVGAGI. The CDR3 reads CASSRGPLLGGPLHF. In DNA, the CDR3 is TGTGCCAGCAGTCGCGGGCCCCTCCTAGGTGGACCCCTCCACTTT.

The chain joins TRBV4-1 to TRBJ2-5, with D unresolved. TRBJ2-7 explains the end of the DNA better; the J call may be wrong. Germline CDR1 reads MGHRA; CDR2 reads YSYEKL. The CDR3 has 15 amino acids. In DNA, the CDR3 is TGCGCCAGCAGCCAAGATCCCCTAACCACCTACGAGCAGTACTTC. As protein: CASSQDPLTTYEQYF.

The J gene is TRBJ1-5, the V gene TRBV6-1; D not certain. The CDR3 contains 13 residues. CDR1 is MNHNS, CDR2 SASEGT, per germline. V was clipped by 2 bases and J by 6 bases, with 8 bases between them. CDR3 sequence reads: CASSELLRQPQHF. The CDR3 DNA reads as TGTGCCAGCAGTGAACTTTTACGTCAGCCCCAGCATTTT.

V and J are TRBV28 and TRBJ2-7; D not certain. The CDR3 runs 13 residues. V was clipped by 2 bases and J by 0 bases, with 5 bases between them. The germline V gene has CDR1 MDHEN and CDR2 SYDVKM. For the CDR3, the DNA is TGTGCCAGCAGTTTAGGCCACTCCTACGAGCAGTACTTC. Residues: CASSLGHSYEQYF.

With regard to this clone: Its ends do not fully match the called genes, so a read error is possible. The V call is TRBV19, the J call TRBJ2-3; 9 bases agree with TRBD2. The CDR3 extends over 18 amino acids. Germline loops: CDR1 LNHDA, CDR2 SQIVND (reference sequence). The CDR3 DNA follows: TGTGCCGGTAGTACCCTACCGGGCGGGAGGGCCGGCAGGGGTACGCAGTATTTT. This translates into CAGSTLPGGRAGRGTQYF.

V usage is TRBV2 and J usage is TRBJ1-5; no clear D gene. This CDR3 spans 15 amino acids. V gave up 4 bases and J gave up 1 base, with 11 bases separating them. Germline V gene lookup returns CDR1 SNHLY and CDR2 FYNNEI. CDR3 amino acids: CASSVRGGSNQPQHF. Here the CDR3 DNA reads TGTGCCAGCAGTGTGAGAGGAGGAAGCAATCAGCCCCAGCATTTT.

The rearrangement links TRBV10-3 to TRBJ2-5, with 8 bases that match TRBD2. This CDR3 is 16 amino acids long. Germline V gene data show CDR1 as ENHRY and CDR2 as SYGVKD. V gave up 4 bases and J gave up 1 base; unmatched junction bases: 8. CDR3 DNA sequence: TGTGCCATCAGTGGGGCTAGCGGGTACCCCCAAGAGACCCAGTACTTC. This sequence encodes CAISGASGYPQETQYF.

The chain combines TRBV29-1 with TRBJ2-7, with D unresolved. The V and J ends lost 5 bases and 2 bases respectively, with 7 bases between them. Germline CDR1 SQVTM, CDR2 ANQGSEA. This CDR3 has 11 amino acids. The CDR3 sequence: CSVSGTYEQYF. The CDR3 DNA reads TGCAGCGTTTCCGGAACCTACGAGCAGTACTTC.

This clone has only one observation. This chain links TRBV5-4 with TRBJ2-1, with 11 bases aligning to TRBD2. The trim removed 4 bases at V and 6 bases at J, leaving 6 bases unmatched. From germline, CDR1 is SGHNT and CDR2 YYREEE (reference sequence). There are 15 residues in the CDR3. CDR3 residues: CASSATSGSGNEQFF. The CDR3 bases are TGTGCCAGCAGCGCCACTAGCGGGAGTGGCAATGAGCAGTTCTTC.

This rearrangement joins TRBV28 to TRBJ1-2; perhaps TRBD1 as D (6 bases). This CDR3 region has 14 residues. Per germline, CDR1 MDHEN and CDR2 SYDVKM. The ends were cut back, 5 bases at V and 1 base at J, with 11 bases in the middle. The CDR3 reads CASSLQGFNYGYTF. The CDR3 DNA follows: TGTGCCAGCAGTCTACAGGGCTTTAACTATGGCTACACCTTC.

This rearrangement joins TRBV7-9 to TRBJ2-5; tentatively, D is TRBD1 or TRBD2 (6 bases each). This CDR3 has 14 amino acids. Germline CDR1 is SEHNR and CDR2 is FQNEAQ (reference sequence). V lost 3 bases and J lost 1, with 9 bases in between. The CDR3 sequence: CASSFGGGQETQYF. The CDR3 DNA reads TGTGCCAGCAGCTTTGGAGGGGGCCAAGAGACCCAGTACTTC.

The J gene is TRBJ2-3, the V gene TRBV11-2; no clear D gene. CDR1 is SGHAT and CDR2 is FQNNGV in the germline V gene. The CDR3 has 15 amino acids. V lost 0 bases, J lost 0 bases, and 7 bases lay in between. Here the CDR3 reads CASSLDLYSTDTQYF. DNA for the CDR3: TGTGCCAGCAGCTTAGATCTTTATAGCACAGATACGCAGTATTTT.

The chain uses TRBV5-1 and TRBJ2-5; tentative D call: TRBD2 (5 bases). Germline CDR1 and CDR2: SGHRS and YFSETQ. V gave up 4 bases and J gave up 2 bases, with 12 bases separating them. The CDR3 has 14 amino acids. CDR3 nucleotides: TGCGCCAGCAGCGCCGGGGAGAAACAAGAGACCCAGTACTTC. Protein sequence: CASSAGEKQETQYF.

V gene TRBV5-1 combines with J gene TRBJ2-7, with D unclear. This CDR3 comprises 14 residues. CDR1 and CDR2 (germline): SGHRS, YFSETQ. Between the trimmed V and J ends, which lost 1 base and 1 base, there was a span of 9 bases. Written as DNA, the CDR3 is TGCGCCAGCAGCTTGTTGGACGGATCCTACGAGCAGTACTTC. Translation gives CASSLLDGSYEQYF.

The chain employs TRBV14 and TRBJ1-1; tentative D call: TRBD1 (5 bases). Trimming pared 5 bases from V and 8 bases from J, leaving 15 bases between. Per germline, CDR1 SGHDN and CDR2 FVKESK. There are 13 residues in the CDR3. CDR3 DNA: TGTGCCAGCAGCACCATTTCGACAGCAGAAGCTTTCTTT. Amino acids: CASSTISTAEAFF.